This T cell receptor (beta chain) is drawn from a study of identical twins. The study, taken as a whole, reports: Without tracking the same donors, conclusions rested on cross-sectional statistical analysis.

The cDNA had a unique molecular identifier and a template-switch universal primer site. Each CDR3 protein is one row after TCRdb ran MiXCR on the 5' RACE reads. The sample has more than 600,000 distinct CDR3 sequences, over 15% seen once. Germline CDR1 LGHNA, CDR2 YNFKEQ. This CDR3 region has 16 residues. The V end was cut by 1 base, the J end by 0 bases, with 11 bases between. Points on this clonotype: Its antigen is undetermined.

Everyone who donated was a healthy Caucasian. The data also belong to a second study, concerning T cells expressing NK-cell markers. That source notes: These clonotypes also led the CD3+CD56-NKG2C+ fraction in a handful of donors.

This receptor was taken from a woman between 18 and 30 years old in good health. V gene TRBV4-2 combines with J gene TRBJ2-3; D may be TRBD2 (6 bases). The sample consisted of PBMCs. The CDR3, as DNA: TGTGCCAGCAGCCAAGGAACTAGCAGAAGCACAGATACGCAGTATTTT. Encoded protein: CASSQGTSRSTDTQYF.